This TCR beta chain stems from a study of PD-L1 blockade in urothelial cancer. Trimming cost V 3 bases and J 1 base, with 17 bases left between them. Germline assignment: CDR1 MNHEY and CDR2 SMNVEV (reference sequence). The CDR3 loop spans 17 amino acids. Repertoires were generated with immunoSEQ multiplex PCR, while TCRdb's copy carries only in-frame clones and drops some. The table has some 20,000 clones, roughly 88% seen once. This clonotype originated in a man aged 45-65 years with urothelial cancer. Specimen: PBMCs, collected around atezolizumab (anti-PD-L1) treatment. The chain uses TRBV27 and TRBJ2-3; a weak D match, TRBD1 (6 bases). The CDR3 loop reads CASSFRTGSVGTDTQYF. The CDR3 nucleotides read TGTGCCAGCAGTTTCCGAACAGGGAGCGTGGGCACAGATACGCAGTATTTT.